This T cell receptor beta chain was identified in a study of T cell changes during pregnancy in multiple sclerosis. The V end lost 0 bases, the J end lost 1 base, and 10 bases lay between the germline ends. Germline CDR1 SGDLS, CDR2 YYNGEE. The CDR3 extends over 16 amino acids. This table comes from immunoSEQ multiplex PCR, and its TCRdb copy is limited to in-frame clones, with some not included. The table lists just over 50,000 clones, 85% to 95% of them singletons. Source: CD4+ T cells from peripheral blood mononuclear cells, taken in the second trimester of pregnancy. The clonotype was recovered from a female donor with multiple sclerosis, enrolled in a pregnancy study. This chain connects TRBV9 to TRBJ2-2; D is possibly TRBD1 (6 bases). The CDR3 DNA sequence: TGTGCCAGCAGCGTAGGGCTAGGGGGGAACACCGGGGAGCTGTTTTTT. Protein: CASSVGLGGNTGELFF.